The rows below give T cell receptor beta chains drawn from one sample of a study of cytomegalovirus exposure and HLA in healthy donors. Data came from immunoSEQ multiplex PCR; TCRdb stores just in-frame clones and leaves some out. The sample has approximately 150,000 clones, about a tenth seen once. The specimen was PBMCs. The origin of the receptors is a male donor in good health and CMV-seronegative. Each CDR3 is given with its conserved first and last residue. Fields, in order: D gene, clone size, V gene, J gene, CDR3 protein, CDR3 DNA. A D gene is named only where the DNA matches it firmly. Clone size appears in some rows only: once, few, many, or a class for an expanded clone.

d_gene: NA; abundance: few; v_gene: TRBV6-5; j_gene: TRBJ2-1; CDR3aa: CASSYGRYNEQFF; CDR3nt: TGTGCCAGCAGTTACGGGAGATACAATGAGCAGTTCTTC
d_gene: NA; abundance: NA; v_gene: TRBV10-3; j_gene: TRBJ2-5; CDR3aa: CAIRANAIETQYF; CDR3nt: TGTGCCATCAGAGCCAATGCCATTGAGACCCAGTACTTC
d_gene: TRBD2; abundance: NA; v_gene: TRBV19; j_gene: TRBJ2-1; CDR3aa: CASSIASGRANEQFF; CDR3nt: TGTGCCAGTAGTATAGCCAGCGGGAGGGCGAATGAGCAGTTCTTC
d_gene: NA; abundance: NA; v_gene: TRBV28; j_gene: TRBJ1-1; CDR3aa: CASSSVGGGIMNTEAFF; CDR3nt: TGTGCCAGCAGTTCGGTGGGGGGGGGCATAATGAACACTGAAGCTTTCTTT
d_gene: NA; abundance: NA; v_gene: TRBV7-2; j_gene: TRBJ1-5; CDR3aa: CASSSGTPSNQPQHF; CDR3nt: TGTGCCAGCAGCTCCGGGACTCCTAGCAATCAGCCCCAGCATTTT
d_gene: NA; abundance: few; v_gene: TRBV27; j_gene: TRBJ2-5; CDR3aa: CASSLSWPQETQYF; CDR3nt: TGTGCCAGCAGTTTATCTTGGCCGCAAGAGACCCAGTACTTC
d_gene: TRBD1; abundance: NA; v_gene: TRBV2; j_gene: TRBJ1-6; CDR3aa: CASRGQANNSPLHF; CDR3nt: TGTGCCAGCAGAGGACAGGCCAATAATTCACCCCTCCACTTT
d_gene: TRBD1; abundance: NA; v_gene: TRBV25-1; j_gene: TRBJ2-7; CDR3aa: CASSDWTGGGEQYF; CDR3nt: TGTGCCAGCAGTGACTGGACAGGGGGAGGCGAGCAGTACTTC
d_gene: NA; abundance: NA; v_gene: TRBV7-9; j_gene: TRBJ2-1; CDR3aa: CASSGQTPQRDYNEQFF; CDR3nt: TGTGCCAGCAGTGGGCAGACTCCTCAACGGGATTATAATGAGCAGTTCTTC
d_gene: NA; abundance: NA; v_gene: TRBV7-3; j_gene: TRBJ2-7; CDR3aa: CASSAYAGSYEQYF; CDR3nt: TGTGCCAGCAGCGCCTATGCAGGGTCCTACGAGCAGTACTTC
d_gene: TRBD2; abundance: NA; v_gene: TRBV4-3; j_gene: TRBJ2-1; CDR3aa: CASSQGSGGASASEQFF; CDR3nt: TGCGCCAGCAGCCAAGGGAGCGGGGGGGCCTCCGCGTCGGAGCAGTTCTTC
d_gene: TRBD1; abundance: few; v_gene: TRBV5-1; j_gene: TRBJ2-7; CDR3aa: CASSLGGTGAHEQYF; CDR3nt: TGCGCCAGCAGCTTGGGGGGGACAGGGGCCCACGAGCAGTACTTC
d_gene: NA; abundance: few; v_gene: TRBV5-4; j_gene: TRBJ2-5; CDR3aa: CASSPKGTPKETQYF; CDR3nt: TGTGCCAGCAGCCCGAAGGGGACACCGAAAGAGACCCAGTACTTC
d_gene: TRBD1; abundance: NA; v_gene: TRBV19; j_gene: TRBJ2-2; CDR3aa: CASTWTGLGAGELFF; CDR3nt: TGTGCCAGTACCTGGACAGGGCTTGGTGCCGGGGAGCTGTTTTTT
d_gene: TRBD2; abundance: few; v_gene: TRBV2; j_gene: TRBJ2-3; CDR3aa: CASSELGGDTQYF; CDR3nt: TGTGCCAGCAGTGAGCTGGGGGGGGATACGCAGTATTTT
d_gene: NA; abundance: few; v_gene: TRBV19; j_gene: TRBJ2-7; CDR3aa: CASSINAGLSYEQYF; CDR3nt: TGTGCCAGTAGTATAAATGCAGGCCTTTCCTACGAGCAGTACTTC
d_gene: NA; abundance: NA; v_gene: TRBV2; j_gene: TRBJ2-7; CDR3aa: CASSVSRDNERYF; CDR3nt: TGTGCCAGCAGTGTCTCCAGGGATAACGAGCGGTACTTC
d_gene: TRBD1; abundance: NA; v_gene: TRBV7-8; j_gene: TRBJ2-1; CDR3aa: CASSYRTGKNEQFF; CDR3nt: TGTGCCAGCAGCTATCGGACAGGGAAGAATGAGCAGTTCTTC
d_gene: TRBD1; abundance: NA; v_gene: TRBV7-2; j_gene: TRBJ1-1; CDR3aa: CASREDRENTEAFF; CDR3nt: TGTGCCAGCAGAGAGGACAGGGAGAACACTGAAGCTTTCTTT
d_gene: TRBD1; abundance: NA; v_gene: TRBV5-1; j_gene: TRBJ1-2; CDR3aa: CASSLRTGFRYGYTF; CDR3nt: TGCGCCAGCAGCTTGAGGACAGGGTTTCGGTATGGCTACACCTTC
d_gene: TRBD2; abundance: NA; v_gene: TRBV4-2; j_gene: TRBJ2-1; CDR3aa: CASSQISPLAGLIDEQFF; CDR3nt: TGTGCCAGCAGCCAAATAAGCCCACTAGCGGGACTTATAGATGAGCAGTTCTTC
d_gene: TRBD1; abundance: NA; v_gene: TRBV28; j_gene: TRBJ1-5; CDR3aa: CASSSPGGSQPQHF; CDR3nt: TGTGCCAGCAGTTCCCCAGGGGGCTCTCAGCCCCAGCATTTT
d_gene: TRBD1; abundance: NA; v_gene: TRBV29-1; j_gene: TRBJ1-1; CDR3aa: CACSLAGGNTEAFF; CDR3nt: TGCGCGTGCAGTCTCGCAGGGGGCAACACTGAAGCTTTCTTT